One sample yielded the 10 T cell receptor beta chains listed below, sequenced in a study of regulatory T cells in long-lasting Graves disease listed by TCRdb under 2021. The sample's time point label, decoded: newly diagnosed GD, antithyroid drugs for less than 3 months. RNA was extracted from PBMCs in TRIzol for both TCR sequencing and RNA sequencing. The method behind the library was multiplex PCR. The sample was run on an Illumina HiSeq 4000. CDR3 regions were amplified by Arm-PCR with iRepertoire HTBI primers to construct TCR beta libraries. TCRdb reworked the public reads: Q25 trimming with fastp, MiXCR clone assembly, productive beta chains retained. Every entry covers one CDR3 protein and lists the most common genes and DNA from its rows. This sample holds about 210,000 distinct CDR3 sequences; roughly a fifth were observed only once. Of the sample, 12% falls within the top ten clones. This same sample was also part of a study on T cells in Graves' hyperthyroidism and ophthalmopathy.

The input for sequencing was peripheral blood mononuclear cells (PBMCs), taken at new diagnosis, from a patient treated with antithyroid drugs. These receptors were obtained from a woman in her 30s with Graves disease. Donor details come from another sample of the same person, matched by shared clones.

This clonotype was seen repeatedly, ten times or more. V and J are TRBV5-1 and TRBJ2-3; no clear D gene. The CDR3 is made up of 15 amino acids. CDR1 SGHRS and CDR2 YFSETQ come from the germline V gene. Trimming took 2 bases from V and 3 from J, leaving 13 bases between them. The CDR3 loop is CASSFSASSTDTQYF. The DNA of the CDR3 is TGCGCCAGCAGCTTTAGTGCCAGTTCAACAGATACGCAGTATTTT.

In this sample, this clonotype turned up many times. The CDR3: CASRTYVVDTQYF. DNA for the CDR3: TGTGCCAGCAGGACTTACGTTGTAGATACGCAGTATTTT. V and J are TRBV6-2 or TRBV6-3 and TRBJ2-3; D is unresolved. The CDR3 sequence is 13 residues long. Between the trimmed V and J ends, which lost 6 bases and 5 bases, there was a span of 12 bases. CDR1 is MNHEY and CDR2 is SVGEGT in the germline V gene.

This clonotype was counted many times. The chain employs TRBV30 and TRBJ2-7, with TRBD2 as a possible D gene (6 bases). V was trimmed by 1 base and J by 4 bases, leaving 11 bases between them. This CDR3 is built from 13 residues. Germline-derived CDR1 and CDR2 are GTSNPN and SVGIG (reference sequence). The DNA of the CDR3 is TGTGCCTGGAGTGGTATTAGCGGTTACGAGCAGTACTTC. Translating gives CAWSGISGYEQYF.

This clonotype was counted many times. The chain employs TRBV7-9 and TRBJ2-7, with 7 bases that match TRBD1. This CDR3 is 15 amino acids long. V trimming: 5 bases; J trimming: 3 bases; junction bases outside the gene matches: 10. Germline CDR1 and CDR2: SEHNR and FQNEAQ (reference sequence). This CDR3 is CASSPRTGSNYEQYF. CDR3 DNA: TGTGCCAGCAGCCCTAGGACAGGCTCAAACTACGAGCAGTACTTC.

In its sample, this clonotype was seen many times. The chain links TRBV11-2 to TRBJ2-5; 14 nucleotides align to TRBD2. The CDR3 is 20 amino acids. Germline lookup yields CDR1 SGHAT and CDR2 FQNNGV. The V gene end was trimmed by 5 bases and the J gene end by 0 bases; junction bases not matched to a gene: 14. CDR3: CASSTRRGTSGRRYQETQYF. Written as DNA, the CDR3 is TGTGCCAGCAGCACTCGTCGCGGGACTAGCGGGAGAAGGTACCAAGAGACCCAGTACTTC.

This clonotype has a count of ten or more. V gene TRBV5-1 combines with J gene TRBJ2-5, with TRBD1 matching 7 bases. V lost 4 bases, J lost 0 bases, and 9 bases stayed unmatched. The CDR3 totals 16 residues. Germline values: CDR1 SGHRS, CDR2 YFSETQ. CDR3 loop: CASSPPTGIHQETQYF. For the CDR3, the DNA is TGCGCCAGCAGCCCACCGACAGGGATCCACCAAGAGACCCAGTACTTC.

This clonotype was detected many times. The V gene is TRBV12-3 or TRBV12-4, the J gene TRBJ1-5; 7 bases are shared with TRBD1. The CDR3 contains 14 residues. The J segment lost 11 bases and the V segment lost 5 bases, leaving 12 bases of the junction unmatched. This CDR3 reads CASSMGSTGVAQHF. The CDR3 bases are TGTGCCAGCAGTATGGGATCAACAGGGGTAGCCCAGCATTTT.

Written as DNA, the CDR3 is TGTGCCAGCAGCTTAGTAATAGCGTCAGAGCCTAAAAACATTCAGTACTTC. As protein: CASSLVIASEPKNIQYF. The rearrangement links TRBV11-2 to TRBJ2-4, with a tentative D call TRBD2 (5 bases). The CDR3 consists of 17 residues. Trimming removed 1 base at V and 4 bases at J, with 17 bases between. From germline, CDR1 is SGHAT and CDR2 FQNNGV.

The chain links TRBV6-1 to TRBJ2-1, with 11 positions matching TRBD2. Germline CDR1 and CDR2: MNHNS and SASEGT. The CDR3 extends over 16 amino acids. V dropped 6 bases and J dropped 6; count of bases not matched to a gene: 10. In nucleotides, the CDR3 is TGTGCCAGCAGCCCCCAACTAGCGGGAGAGGGCAATGAGCAGTTCTTC. Protein: CASSPQLAGEGNEQFF.

In its sample, this clonotype was seen many times. This chain links TRBV5-6 with TRBJ2-7; 9 bases fit TRBD1. This CDR3 comprises 15 residues. V was clipped by 0 bases and J by 3 bases; unmatched bases: 4. Germline V gene data show CDR1 as SGHDT and CDR2 as YYEEEE. The CDR3 bases are TGTGCCAGCAGCTTGGGGCAGACAGGGGGCTACGAGCAGTACTTC. Translating gives CASSLGQTGGYEQYF.